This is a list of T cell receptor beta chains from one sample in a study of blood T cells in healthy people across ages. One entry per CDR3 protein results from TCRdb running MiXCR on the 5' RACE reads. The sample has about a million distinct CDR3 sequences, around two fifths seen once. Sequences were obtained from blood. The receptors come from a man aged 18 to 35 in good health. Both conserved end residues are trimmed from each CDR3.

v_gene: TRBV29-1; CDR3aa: SVGQLISYNEQY
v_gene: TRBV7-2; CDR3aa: ASGFRQQGSVTNEKLF
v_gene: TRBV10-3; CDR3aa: AISESGHTNIQY
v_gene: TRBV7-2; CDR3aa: ASSLAMQTKTQY
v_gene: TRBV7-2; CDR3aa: ASSLFWDRTGNMNTEAF
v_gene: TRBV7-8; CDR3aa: ASSLLRGYHYEQY
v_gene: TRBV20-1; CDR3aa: SASGGAANEQF
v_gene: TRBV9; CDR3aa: ASSVSGGTGGIDEQF
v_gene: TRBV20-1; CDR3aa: SARGPSGVSYEQY
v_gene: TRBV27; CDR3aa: ASSFVTSTDTQY
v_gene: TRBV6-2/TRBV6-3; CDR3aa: ASSYVGNIQY
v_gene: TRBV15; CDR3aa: ATASGLGNTEAF
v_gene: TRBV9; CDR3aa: ASSEGGGWIYNEQF
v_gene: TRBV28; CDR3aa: ASSFRGVIPSSYNSPLH
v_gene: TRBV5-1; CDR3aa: ASSLAASGGTDTQY
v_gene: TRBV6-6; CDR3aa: ASNNQPQH
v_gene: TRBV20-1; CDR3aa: SARGPGRLDSPLH
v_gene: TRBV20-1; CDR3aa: SARSQSSYNSPLH
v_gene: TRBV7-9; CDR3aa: ASSLAKGIGYGYT
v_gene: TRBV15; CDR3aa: ATSGFTGASYNEKLF
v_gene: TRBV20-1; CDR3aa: SARDNDRGNYGYT
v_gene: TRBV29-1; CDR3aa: SVASTEAF